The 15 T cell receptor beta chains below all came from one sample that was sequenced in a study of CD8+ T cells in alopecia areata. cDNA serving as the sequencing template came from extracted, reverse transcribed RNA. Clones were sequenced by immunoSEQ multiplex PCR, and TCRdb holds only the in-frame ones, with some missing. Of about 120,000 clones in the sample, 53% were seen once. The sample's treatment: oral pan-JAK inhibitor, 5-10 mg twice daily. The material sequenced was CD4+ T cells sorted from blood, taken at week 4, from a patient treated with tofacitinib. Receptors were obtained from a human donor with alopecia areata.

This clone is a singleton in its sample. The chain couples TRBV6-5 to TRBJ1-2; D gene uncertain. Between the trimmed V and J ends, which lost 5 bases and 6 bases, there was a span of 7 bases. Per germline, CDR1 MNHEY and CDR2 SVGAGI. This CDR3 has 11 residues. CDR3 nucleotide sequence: TGTGCCAGCAGTGACCGTAATGGCTACACCTTC. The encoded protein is CASSDRNGYTF.

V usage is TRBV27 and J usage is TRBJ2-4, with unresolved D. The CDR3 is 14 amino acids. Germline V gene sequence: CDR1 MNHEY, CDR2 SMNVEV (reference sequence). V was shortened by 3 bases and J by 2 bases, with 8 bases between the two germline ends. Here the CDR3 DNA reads TGTGCCAGCAGTTTTGGGGTTTCCAAAAACATTCAGTACTTC. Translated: CASSFGVSKNIQYF.

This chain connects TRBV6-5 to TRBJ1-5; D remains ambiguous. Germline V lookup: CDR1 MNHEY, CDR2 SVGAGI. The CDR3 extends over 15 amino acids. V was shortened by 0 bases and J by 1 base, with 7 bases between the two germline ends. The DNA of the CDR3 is TGTGCCAGCAGTTACTCCCGAGGGAGCAATCAGCCCCAGCATTTT. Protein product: CASSYSRGSNQPQHF.

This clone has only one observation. The CDR3 region has the DNA TGCGCCAGCAGCTCATTGACTCGGAGCTCCTACAATGAGCAGTTCTTC. It is translated as CASSSLTRSSYNEQFF. This sequence joins TRBV5-1 and TRBJ2-1; D is unresolved. CDR1 SGHRS and CDR2 YFSETQ come from the germline V gene. The CDR3 contains 16 residues. Deletions cut 3 bases from V and 0 bases from J, with 13 bases between.

This chain's CDR3 is CASSYSNSYEQYF. CDR3 in DNA: TGTGCCAGCAGTTACTCGAATTCCTACGAGCAGTACTTC. The chain links TRBV6-6 to TRBJ2-7; D unresolved. The V end lost 0 bases, the J end lost 1 base, and 4 bases lay between the germline ends. Germline CDR1 reads MNHNY; CDR2 reads SVGAGI (reference sequence). CDR3 length: 13 residues.

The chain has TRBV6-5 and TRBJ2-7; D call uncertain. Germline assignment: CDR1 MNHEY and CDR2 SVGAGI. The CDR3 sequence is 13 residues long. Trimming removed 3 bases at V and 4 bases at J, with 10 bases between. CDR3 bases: TGTGCCAGCAGTTATGGGCAGATTTACGAGCAGTACTTC. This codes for CASSYGQIYEQYF.

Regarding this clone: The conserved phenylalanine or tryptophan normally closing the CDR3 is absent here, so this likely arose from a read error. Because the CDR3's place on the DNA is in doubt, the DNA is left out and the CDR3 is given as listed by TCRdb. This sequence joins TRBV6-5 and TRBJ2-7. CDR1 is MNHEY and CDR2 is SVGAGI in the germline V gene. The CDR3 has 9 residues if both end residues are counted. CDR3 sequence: CASALRDHI.

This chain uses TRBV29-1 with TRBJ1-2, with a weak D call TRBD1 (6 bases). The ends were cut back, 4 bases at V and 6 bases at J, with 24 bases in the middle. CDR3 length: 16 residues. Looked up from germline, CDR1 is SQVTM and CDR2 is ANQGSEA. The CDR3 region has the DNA TGCAGCGTTGTAATGACAGGTTCAGGGAACAGGAATGGCTACACCTTC. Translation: CSVVMTGSGNRNGYTF.

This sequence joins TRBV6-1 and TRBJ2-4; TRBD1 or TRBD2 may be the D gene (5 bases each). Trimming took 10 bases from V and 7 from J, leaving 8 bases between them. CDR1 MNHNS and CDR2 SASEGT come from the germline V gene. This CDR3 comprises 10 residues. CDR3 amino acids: CANGDNIQYF. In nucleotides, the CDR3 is TGTGCCAACGGGGACAACATTCAGTACTTC.

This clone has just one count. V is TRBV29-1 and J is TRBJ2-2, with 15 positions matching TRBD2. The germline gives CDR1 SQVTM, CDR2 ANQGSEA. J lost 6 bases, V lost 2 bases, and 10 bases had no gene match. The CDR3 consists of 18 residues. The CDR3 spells CSVELRRTSGGAPGELFF. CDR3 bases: TGCAGCGTTGAATTGCGTCGGACTAGCGGGGGGGCCCCCGGGGAGCTGTTTTTT.

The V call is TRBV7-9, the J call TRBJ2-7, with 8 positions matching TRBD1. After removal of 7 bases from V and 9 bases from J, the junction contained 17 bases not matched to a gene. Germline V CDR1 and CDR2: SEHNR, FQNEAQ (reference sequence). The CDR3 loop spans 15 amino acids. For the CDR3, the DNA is TGTGCCAGCACCCCCCCAGGGACAGGCTCGCCGGGGCAGTACTTC. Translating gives CASTPPGTGSPGQYF.

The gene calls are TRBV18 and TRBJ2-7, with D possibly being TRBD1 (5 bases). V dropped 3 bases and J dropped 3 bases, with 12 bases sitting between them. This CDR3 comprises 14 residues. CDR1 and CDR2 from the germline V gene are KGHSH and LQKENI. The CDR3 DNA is TGTGCCAGCTCACCGCTCGACAGAAACTACGAGCAGTACTTC. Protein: CASSPLDRNYEQYF.

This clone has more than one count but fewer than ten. CDR3 nucleotide sequence: TGTGCCACCAGCTTATGGACAGGGAGGAGGGACACTGAAGCTTTCTTT. The encoded protein is CATSLWTGRRDTEAFF. The chain combines TRBV15 with TRBJ1-1, with 8 bases identical to TRBD1. Germline-derived CDR1 and CDR2 are LNHNV and YYDKDF (reference sequence). The ends lost 5 bases at V and 3 bases at J; junction bases unmatched: 11. The CDR3 has 16 residues. The whole variable domain, filled in from reference TRBV15 and TRBJ1-1, reads DAMVIQNPRYQVTQFGKPVTLSCSQTLNHNVMYWYQQKSSQAPKLLFHYYDKDFNNEADTPDNFQSRRPNTSFCFLDIRSPGLGDTAMYLCATSLWTGRRDTEAFFGQGTRLTVV.

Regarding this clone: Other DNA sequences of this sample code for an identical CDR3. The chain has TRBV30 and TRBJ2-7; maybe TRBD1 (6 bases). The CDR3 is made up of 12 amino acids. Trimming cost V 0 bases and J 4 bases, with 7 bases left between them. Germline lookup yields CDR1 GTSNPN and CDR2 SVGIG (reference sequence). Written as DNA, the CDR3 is TGTGCCTGGAGTGTACAGGGTTACGAGCAGTACTTC. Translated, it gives CAWSVQGYEQYF.

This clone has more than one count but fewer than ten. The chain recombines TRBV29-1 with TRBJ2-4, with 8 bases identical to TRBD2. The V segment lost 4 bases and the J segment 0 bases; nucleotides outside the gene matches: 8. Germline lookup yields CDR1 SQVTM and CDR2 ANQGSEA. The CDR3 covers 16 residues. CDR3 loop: CSVVSWSGGAKNIQYF. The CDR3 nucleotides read TGCAGCGTTGTCTCCTGGAGCGGGGGAGCCAAAAACATTCAGTACTTC. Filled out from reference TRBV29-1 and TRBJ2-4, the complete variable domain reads SAVISQKPSRDICQRGTSLTIQCQVDSQVTMMFWYRQQPGQSLTLIATANQGSEATYESGFVIDKFPISRPNLTFSTLTVSNMSPEDSSIYLCSVVSWSGGAKNIQYFGAGTRLSVL.